This note documents a single TCR beta chain sequence. The sample belongs to a study of blood T cells in healthy people across ages. A sample-barcoded 5' primer and a J-beta primer mix were used in a second PCR of roughly 6 to 12 cycles. TCRdb passed the 5' RACE reads through MiXCR, listing each CDR3 protein once. The repertoire consists of hundreds of thousands of distinct CDR3 sequences, with under 45% occurring once and the leading ten covering roughly 18%. Those donating, healthy Caucasian individuals from Russia, were aged roughly 6 to 90. Donors each provided 8 to 10 milliliters of peripheral blood. Each sample provided at least 6 micrograms of extracted total RNA. The CDR3 has 13 residues. CDR1 and CDR2 from the germline V gene are LNHDA and SQIVND (reference sequence). The V end lost 6 bases, the J end lost 0 bases, and 8 bases lay between the germline ends.

The sequence was collected from a man aged 60-69 years in good health. Sequencing was performed on blood. The chain is built from TRBV19 and TRBJ2-5, with a tentative D call TRBD1 (5 bases). The CDR3 bases are TGTGCCAGTAGCAGGGCTAACCAAGAGACCCAGTACTTC. Encoded protein: CASSRANQETQYF. Full variable domain (remainder filled in from reference TRBV19 and TRBJ2-5): DGGITQSPKYLFRKEGQNVTLSCEQNLNHDAMYWYRQDPGQGLRLIYYSQIVNDFQKGDIAEGYSVSREKKESFPLTVTSAQKNPTAFYLCASSRANQETQYFGPGTRLLVL.